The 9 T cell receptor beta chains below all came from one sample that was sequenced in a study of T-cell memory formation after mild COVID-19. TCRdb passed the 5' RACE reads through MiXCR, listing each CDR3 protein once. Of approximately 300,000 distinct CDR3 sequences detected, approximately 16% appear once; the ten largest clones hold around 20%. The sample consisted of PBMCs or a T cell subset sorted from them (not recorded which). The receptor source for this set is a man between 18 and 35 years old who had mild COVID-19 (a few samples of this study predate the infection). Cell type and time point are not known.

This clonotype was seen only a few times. The CDR3, as DNA: TGCAGTGCTGGGACCGACAGGGTAGCTCGTGGCTACACCTTC. Translating it yields CSAGTDRVARGYTF. V is TRBV20-1 and J is TRBJ1-2; TRBD1 matches at 7 bases. This CDR3 spans 14 amino acids. Unmatched junction bases numbered 13, after V lost 5 bases and J lost 7 bases. CDR1 and CDR2 (germline): DFQATT, SNEGSKA (reference sequence).

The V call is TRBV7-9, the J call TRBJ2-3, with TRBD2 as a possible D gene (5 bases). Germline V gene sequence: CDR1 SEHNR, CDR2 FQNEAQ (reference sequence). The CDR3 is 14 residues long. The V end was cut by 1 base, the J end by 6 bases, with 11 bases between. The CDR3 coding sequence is TGTGCCAGCAGCTTAGGGAGGTCCGGGGATACGCAGTATTTT. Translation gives CASSLGRSGDTQYF.

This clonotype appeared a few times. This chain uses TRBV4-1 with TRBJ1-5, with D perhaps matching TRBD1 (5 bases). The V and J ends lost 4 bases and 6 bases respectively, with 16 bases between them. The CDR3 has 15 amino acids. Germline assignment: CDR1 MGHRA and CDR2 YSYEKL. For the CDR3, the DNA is TGCGCCAGCAGCCCCGGGACCTCCGCGGGTCAGCCCCAGCATTTT. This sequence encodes CASSPGTSAGQPQHF.

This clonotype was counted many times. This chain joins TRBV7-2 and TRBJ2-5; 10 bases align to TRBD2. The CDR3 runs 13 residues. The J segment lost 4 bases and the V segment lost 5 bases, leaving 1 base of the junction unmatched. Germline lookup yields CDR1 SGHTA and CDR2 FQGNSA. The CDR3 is CASSRTSGETQYF. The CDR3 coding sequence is TGTGCCAGCAGCCGGACTAGCGGAGAGACCCAGTACTTC.

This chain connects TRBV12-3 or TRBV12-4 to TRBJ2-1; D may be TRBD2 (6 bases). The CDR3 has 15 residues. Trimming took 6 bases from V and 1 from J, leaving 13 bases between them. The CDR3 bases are TGTGCCAGCAGCCCCCAGCGGGCGTCCTACAATGAGCAGTTCTTC. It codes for CASSPQRASYNEQFF.

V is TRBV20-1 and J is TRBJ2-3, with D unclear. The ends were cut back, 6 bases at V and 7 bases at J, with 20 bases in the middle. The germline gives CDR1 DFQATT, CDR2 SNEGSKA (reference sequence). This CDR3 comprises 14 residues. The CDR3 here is CSALTQFLVNTQYF. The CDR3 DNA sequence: TGCAGTGCACTGACACAGTTTCTTGTGAATACGCAGTATTTT.

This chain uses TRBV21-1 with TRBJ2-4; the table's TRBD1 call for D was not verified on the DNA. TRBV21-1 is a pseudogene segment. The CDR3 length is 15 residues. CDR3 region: CASSKTQGAKNIQYF. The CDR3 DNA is TGTGCCAGCAGCAAGACACAGGGGGCCAAAAACATTCAGTACTTC.

CDR3 in amino acids: CSVEIAGLTYEQYF. Written as DNA, the CDR3 is TGCAGCGTTGAAATAGCGGGGCTAACCTACGAGCAGTACTTC. This chain links TRBV29-1 with TRBJ2-7; TRBD2 agrees at 8 bases. J was trimmed by 2 bases and V by 2 bases; bases with no gene match: 5. The CDR3 is 14 residues long. Germline V CDR1 and CDR2: SQVTM, ANQGSEA.

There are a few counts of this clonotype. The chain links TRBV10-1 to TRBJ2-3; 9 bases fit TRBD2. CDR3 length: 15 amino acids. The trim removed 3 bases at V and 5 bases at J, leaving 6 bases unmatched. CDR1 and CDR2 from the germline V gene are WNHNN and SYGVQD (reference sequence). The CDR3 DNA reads TGCGCCAGCAGTGAATCGCTAGCGGGGAGAGATACGCAGTATTTT. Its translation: CASSESLAGRDTQYF.